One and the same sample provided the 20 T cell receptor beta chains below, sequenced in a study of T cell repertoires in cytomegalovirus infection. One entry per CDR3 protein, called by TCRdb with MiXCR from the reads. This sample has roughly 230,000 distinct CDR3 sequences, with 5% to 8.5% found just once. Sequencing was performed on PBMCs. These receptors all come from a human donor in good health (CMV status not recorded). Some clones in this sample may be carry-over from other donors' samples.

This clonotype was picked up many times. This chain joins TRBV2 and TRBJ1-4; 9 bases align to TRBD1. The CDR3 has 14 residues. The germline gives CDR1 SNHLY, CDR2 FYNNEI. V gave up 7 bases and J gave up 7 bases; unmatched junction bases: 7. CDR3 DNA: TGTGCCAGCACCGGGACAGGGCTCAGTGAAAAACTGTTTTTT. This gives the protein CASTGTGLSEKLFF. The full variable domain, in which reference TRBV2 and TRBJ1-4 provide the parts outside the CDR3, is EPEVTQTPSHQVTQMGQEVILRCVPISNHLYFYWYRQILGQKVEFLVSFYNNEISEKSEIFDDQFSVERPDGSNFTLKIRSTKLEDSAMYFCASTGTGLSEKLFFGSGTQLSVL.

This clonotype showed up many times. The CDR3 reads CSVEDRQPYGYTF. CDR3 nucleotide sequence: TGCAGCGTTGAAGATCGGCAGCCCTATGGCTACACCTTC. The chain combines TRBV29-1 with TRBJ1-2; D not resolved. The CDR3 consists of 13 residues. The V end lost 0 bases, the J end lost 4 bases, and 9 bases lay between the germline ends. The V gene's germline CDR1 is SQVTM and CDR2 ANQGSEA.

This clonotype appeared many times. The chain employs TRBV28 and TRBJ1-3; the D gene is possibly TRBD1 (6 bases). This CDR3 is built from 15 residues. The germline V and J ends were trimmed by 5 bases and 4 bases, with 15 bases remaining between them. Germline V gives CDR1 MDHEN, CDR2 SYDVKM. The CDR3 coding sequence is TGTGCCAGCAGTCCACGGGGGGCGAACGGAAACACCATATATTTT. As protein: CASSPRGANGNTIYF.

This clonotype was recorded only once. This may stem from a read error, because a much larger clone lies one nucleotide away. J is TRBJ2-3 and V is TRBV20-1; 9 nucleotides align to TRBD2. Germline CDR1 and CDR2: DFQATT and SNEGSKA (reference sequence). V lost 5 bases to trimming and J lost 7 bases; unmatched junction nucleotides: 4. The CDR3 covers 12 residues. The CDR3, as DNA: TGCAGTGCTGGCGGGGGGGCATATACGCAGTATTTT. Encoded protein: CSAGGGAYTQYF.

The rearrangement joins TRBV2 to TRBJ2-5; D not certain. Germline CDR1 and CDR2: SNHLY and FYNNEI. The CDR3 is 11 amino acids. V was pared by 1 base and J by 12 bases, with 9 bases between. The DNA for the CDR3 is TGTGCCAGCAGTGAAGTCGGGCGGAAGTACTTC. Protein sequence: CASSEVGRKYF. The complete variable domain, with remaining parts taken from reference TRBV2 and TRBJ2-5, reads EPEVTQTPSHQVTQMGQEVILRCVPISNHLYFYWYRQILGQKVEFLVSFYNNEISEKSEIFDDQFSVERPDGSNFTLKIRSTKLEDSAMYFCASSEVGRKYFGPGTRLLVL.

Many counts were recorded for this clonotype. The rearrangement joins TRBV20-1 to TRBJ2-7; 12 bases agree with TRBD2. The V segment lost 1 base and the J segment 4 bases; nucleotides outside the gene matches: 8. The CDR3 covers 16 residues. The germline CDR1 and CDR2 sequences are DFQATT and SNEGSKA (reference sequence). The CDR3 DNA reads TGCAGTGCTAGAGGGACGAGGACTAGCGGGGATTACGAGCAGTACTTC. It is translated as CSARGTRTSGDYEQYF.

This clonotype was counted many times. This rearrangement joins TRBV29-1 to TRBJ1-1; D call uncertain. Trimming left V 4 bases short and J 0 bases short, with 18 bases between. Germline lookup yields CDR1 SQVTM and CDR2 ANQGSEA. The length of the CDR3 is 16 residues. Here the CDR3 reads CSVGKSGKEMNTEAFF. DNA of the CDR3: TGCAGCGTTGGAAAGTCCGGAAAGGAAATGAACACTGAAGCTTTCTTT.

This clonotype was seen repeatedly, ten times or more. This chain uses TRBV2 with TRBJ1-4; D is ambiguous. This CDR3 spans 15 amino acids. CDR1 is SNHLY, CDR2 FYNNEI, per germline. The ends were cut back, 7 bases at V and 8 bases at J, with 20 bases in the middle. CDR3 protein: CASKTISAPGEKLFF. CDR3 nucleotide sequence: TGTGCCAGCAAGACTATTTCGGCCCCTGGGGAAAAACTGTTTTTT. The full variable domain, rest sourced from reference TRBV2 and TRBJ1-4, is EPEVTQTPSHQVTQMGQEVILRCVPISNHLYFYWYRQILGQKVEFLVSFYNNEISEKSEIFDDQFSVERPDGSNFTLKIRSTKLEDSAMYFCASKTISAPGEKLFFGSGTQLSVL.

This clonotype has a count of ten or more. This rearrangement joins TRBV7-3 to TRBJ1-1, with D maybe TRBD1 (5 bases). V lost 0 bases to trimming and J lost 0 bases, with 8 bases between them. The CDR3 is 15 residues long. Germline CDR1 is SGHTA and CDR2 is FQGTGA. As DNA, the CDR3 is TGTGCCAGCAGCTTAACACAGGTATTGAACACTGAAGCTTTCTTT. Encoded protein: CASSLTQVLNTEAFF. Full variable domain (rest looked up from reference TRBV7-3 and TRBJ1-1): GAGVSQTPSNKVTEKGKYVELRCDPISGHTALYWYRQSLGQGPEFLIYFQGTGAADDSGLPNDRFFAVRPEGSVSTLKIQRTERGDSAVYLCASSLTQVLNTEAFFGQGTRLTVV.

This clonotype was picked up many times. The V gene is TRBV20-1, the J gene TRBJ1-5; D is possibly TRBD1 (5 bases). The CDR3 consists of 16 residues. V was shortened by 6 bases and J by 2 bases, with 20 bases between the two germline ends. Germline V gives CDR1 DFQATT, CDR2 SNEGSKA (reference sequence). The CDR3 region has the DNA TGCAGTGCCCCCGTGGGAACGGGGGACCGCAATCAGCCCCAGCATTTT. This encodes CSAPVGTGDRNQPQHF.

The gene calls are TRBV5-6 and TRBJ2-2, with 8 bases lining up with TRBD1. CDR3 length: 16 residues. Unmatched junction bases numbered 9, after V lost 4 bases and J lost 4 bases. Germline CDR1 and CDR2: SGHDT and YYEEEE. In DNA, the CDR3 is TGTGCCAGCAGCCCCCCGACAGGGGCCAGCACCGGGGAGCTGTTTTTT. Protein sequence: CASSPPTGASTGELFF.

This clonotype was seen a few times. In DNA, the CDR3 is TGTGCCAGCAGCTTAGGGGTAACCCGGAACACTGAAGCTTTCTTT. Its translation: CASSLGVTRNTEAFF. The chain is built from TRBV11-2 and TRBJ1-1, with no clear D. The germline V gene has CDR1 SGHAT and CDR2 FQNNGV. CDR3 length: 15 amino acids. V lost 1 base to trimming and J lost 1 base, with 10 bases between them.

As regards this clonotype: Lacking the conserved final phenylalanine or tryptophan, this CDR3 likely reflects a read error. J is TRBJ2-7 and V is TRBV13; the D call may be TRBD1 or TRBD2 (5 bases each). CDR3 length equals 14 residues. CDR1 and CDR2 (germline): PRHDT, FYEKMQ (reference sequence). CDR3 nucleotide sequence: TGTGACAGCAGCTCCGGGACCGAAACCTACGAGCAGTACTGC. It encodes CDSSSGTETYEQYC.

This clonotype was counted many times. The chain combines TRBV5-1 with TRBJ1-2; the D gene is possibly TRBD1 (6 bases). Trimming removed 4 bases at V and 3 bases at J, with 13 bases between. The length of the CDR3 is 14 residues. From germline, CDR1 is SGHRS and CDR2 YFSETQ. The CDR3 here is CASSVTAGDYGYTF. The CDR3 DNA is TGCGCCAGCAGCGTTACTGCAGGGGACTATGGCTACACCTTC.

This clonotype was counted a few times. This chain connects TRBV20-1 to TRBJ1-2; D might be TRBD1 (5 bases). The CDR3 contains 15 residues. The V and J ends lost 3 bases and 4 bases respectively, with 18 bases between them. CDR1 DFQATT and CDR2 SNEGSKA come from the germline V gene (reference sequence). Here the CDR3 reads CSARDPAGSPYGYTF. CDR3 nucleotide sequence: TGCAGTGCTAGGGACCCAGCAGGGTCCCCCTATGGCTACACCTTC.

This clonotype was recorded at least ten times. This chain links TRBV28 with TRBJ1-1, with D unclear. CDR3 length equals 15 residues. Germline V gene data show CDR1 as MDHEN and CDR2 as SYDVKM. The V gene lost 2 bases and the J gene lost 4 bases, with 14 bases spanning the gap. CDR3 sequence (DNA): TGTGCCAGCAGTTTAAGCCTACTGAGGGTCACTGAAGCTTTCTTT. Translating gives CASSLSLLRVTEAFF.

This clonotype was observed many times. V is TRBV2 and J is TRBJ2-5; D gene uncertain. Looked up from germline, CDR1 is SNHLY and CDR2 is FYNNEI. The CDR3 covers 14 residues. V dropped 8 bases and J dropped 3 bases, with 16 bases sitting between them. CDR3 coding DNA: TGTGCCAGCCATTCGGACGGTTATAAAGAGACCCAGTACTTC. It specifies CASHSDGYKETQYF. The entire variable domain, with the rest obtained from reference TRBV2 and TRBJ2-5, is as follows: EPEVTQTPSHQVTQMGQEVILRCVPISNHLYFYWYRQILGQKVEFLVSFYNNEISEKSEIFDDQFSVERPDGSNFTLKIRSTKLEDSAMYFCASHSDGYKETQYFGPGTRLLVL.

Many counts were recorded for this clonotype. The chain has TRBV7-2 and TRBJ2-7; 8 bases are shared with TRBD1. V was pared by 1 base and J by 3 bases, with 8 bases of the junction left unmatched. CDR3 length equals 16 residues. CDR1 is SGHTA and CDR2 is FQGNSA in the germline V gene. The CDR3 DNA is TGTGCCAGCAGCTTAGTTGGGACAGGTATGAACTACGAGCAGTACTTC. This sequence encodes CASSLVGTGMNYEQYF. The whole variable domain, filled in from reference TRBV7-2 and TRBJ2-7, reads GAGVSQSPSNKVTEKGKDVELRCDPISGHTALYWYRQSLGQGLEFLIYFQGNSAPDKSGLPSDRFSAERTGGSVSTLTIQRTQQEDSAVYLCASSLVGTGMNYEQYFGPGTRLTVT.

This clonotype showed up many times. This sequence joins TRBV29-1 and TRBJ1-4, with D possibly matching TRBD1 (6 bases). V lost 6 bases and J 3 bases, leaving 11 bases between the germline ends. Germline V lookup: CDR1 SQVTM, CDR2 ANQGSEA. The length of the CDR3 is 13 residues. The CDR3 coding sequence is TGCAGCGTCATGAAGGGGGCTAATGAAAAACTGTTTTTT. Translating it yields CSVMKGANEKLFF.

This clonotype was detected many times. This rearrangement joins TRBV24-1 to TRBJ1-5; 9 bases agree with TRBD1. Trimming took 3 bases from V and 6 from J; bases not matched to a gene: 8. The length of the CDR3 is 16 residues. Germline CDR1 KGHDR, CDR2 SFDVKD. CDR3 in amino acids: CATSDPGTGRLQPQHF. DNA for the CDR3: TGTGCCACCAGTGATCCGGGGACAGGGAGACTTCAGCCCCAGCATTTT.